Listed here are 24 T cell receptor beta chains from one sample, sequenced in a study of regulatory T cells in long-lasting Graves disease (dated by TCRdb to about 2021). The sample's time point, from its label and the paper: newly diagnosed GD, antithyroid drugs for less than 3 months. RNA was extracted from PBMCs in TRIzol for both TCR sequencing and RNA sequencing. The protocol used for the library was multiplex PCR. Sequenced using an Illumina HiSeq 4000. TCR beta libraries were built with iRepertoire HTBI primers and Arm-PCR amplification of CDR3 regions. The raw public reads went through TCRdb reprocessing: fastp at Q25, MiXCR clone calling, in-frame beta chains kept. Each entry is one CDR3 protein sequence, shown with its most common DNA and genes. Across this sample there are some 490,000 distinct CDR3 sequences, with about 12% seen only once. The ten largest clones capture about 8.9% of the sample.

The same specimen was also included in a second study, on T cells in Graves' hyperthyroidism and ophthalmopathy.

The input for sequencing was peripheral blood mononuclear cells (PBMCs), taken at new diagnosis, from a patient treated with antithyroid drugs. The receptors stem from a woman younger than 45 with Graves disease. Donor details come from another sample of the same person, matched by shared clones.

This clonotype was observed at least ten times. This may stem from a read error, because a much larger clone lies one nucleotide away. The V gene is TRBV2, the J gene TRBJ2-7; 7 nucleotides align to TRBD1. Germline CDR1 SNHLY, CDR2 FYNNEI. This CDR3 region has 13 residues. CDR3 sequence: CASRWTGAYGQYF. The DNA for the CDR3 is TGTGCCAGCAGATGGACAGGCGCCTACGGGCAGTACTTC. The entire variable domain, with the rest obtained from reference TRBV2 and TRBJ2-7, is as follows: EPEVTQTPSHQVTQMGQEVILRCVPISNHLYFYWYRQILGQKVEFLVSFYNNEISEKSEIFDDQFSVERPDGSNFTLKIRSTKLEDSAMYFCASRWTGAYGQYFGPGTRLTVT.

This clonotype showed up many times. V usage is TRBV11-2 and J usage is TRBJ2-7; D gene unclear. The CDR3 totals 14 residues. V dropped 1 base and J dropped 4 bases, with 11 bases sitting between them. CDR1 and CDR2 (germline): SGHAT, FQNNGV. CDR3 residues: CASSLVRPGYEQYF. The CDR3 DNA is TGTGCCAGCAGCTTAGTTCGTCCGGGTTACGAGCAGTACTTC. Full variable domain (outside the CDR3, taken from reference TRBV11-2 and TRBJ2-7): EAGVAQSPRYKIIEKRQSVAFWCNPISGHATLYWYQQILGQGPKLLIQFQNNGVVDDSQLPKDRFSAERLKGVDSTLKIQPAKLEDSAVYLCASSLVRPGYEQYFGPGTRLTVT.

This clonotype was counted ten times or more. J is TRBJ2-1 and V is TRBV28; 8 nucleotides line up with TRBD2. The V and J ends lost 1 base and 7 bases, in that order; junction bases with no gene match: 6. Germline-derived CDR1 and CDR2 are MDHEN and SYDVKM. This CDR3 has 15 residues. CDR3 sequence: CASSLSSGPSNEQFF. The CDR3 nucleotides are TGTGCCAGCAGTTTATCTAGCGGGCCGTCTAATGAGCAGTTCTTC. The full variable domain, rest sourced from reference TRBV28 and TRBJ2-1, is DVKVTQSSRYLVKRTGEKVFLECVQDMDHENMFWYRQDPGLGLRLIYFSYDVKMKEKGDIPEGYSVSREKKERFSLILESASTNQTSMYLCASSLSSGPSNEQFFGPGTRLTVL.

This clonotype was recorded a few times. The chain combines TRBV4-1 with TRBJ2-7; TRBD2 matches 11 bases. Germline V gene sequence: CDR1 MGHRA, CDR2 YSYEKL. The length of the CDR3 is 16 residues. Trimming took 5 bases from V and 7 from J; bases not matched to a gene: 13. CDR3 amino acids: CASSDGILAGVGEQYF. The DNA for the CDR3 is TGCGCCAGCAGCGACGGTATACTAGCGGGAGTGGGAGAGCAGTACTTC.

This clonotype has at least ten counts. The CDR3 loop is CASSGLAGGPDTQYF. The CDR3 DNA sequence: TGTGCCAGCAGCGGGCTAGCGGGAGGGCCAGATACGCAGTATTTT. V and J are TRBV11-2 and TRBJ2-3; 12 nucleotides agree with TRBD2. J lost 4 bases, V lost 5 bases, and 4 bases had no gene match. The CDR3 is made up of 15 amino acids. The V gene's germline CDR1 is SGHAT and CDR2 FQNNGV.

This clonotype was picked up many times. At one boundary the junction diverges from the germline segment, which might be a read error. The gene calls are TRBV12-3 or TRBV12-4 and TRBJ1-1; D is perhaps TRBD1 (5 bases). The CDR3 has 14 residues. DNA for the CDR3: TGTGTCAGCACCCTACGGGGCCTGTCCCCTGAAGCTTTCTTT. As protein: CVSTLRGLSPEAFF.

This clonotype was detected only a few times. The J gene is TRBJ1-5, the V gene TRBV4-3; D is ambiguous. The CDR3 loop spans 15 amino acids. Trimming removed 5 bases at V and 7 bases at J, with 18 bases between. CDR1 and CDR2 from the germline V gene are LGHNA and YSLEER. CDR3 sequence reads: CASSRQLSLGQPQHF. CDR3 DNA: TGCGCCAGCAGCAGGCAGCTCTCCCTGGGGCAGCCCCAGCATTTT.

This chain uses TRBV10-2 with TRBJ2-3; TRBD2 matches 9 bases. Germline assignment: CDR1 WSHSY and CDR2 SAAADI. The CDR3 runs to 14 residues. V was clipped by 8 bases and J by 0 bases; unmatched bases: 3. Here the CDR3 reads CASVLAGSTDTQYF. CDR3 in DNA: TGCGCCAGCGTCCTAGCGGGAAGCACAGATACGCAGTATTTT.

This clonotype appeared a few times. The V call is TRBV5-5, the J call TRBJ1-1, with D uncertain. Germline V gene sequence: CDR1 SGHKS, CDR2 YYEKEE (reference sequence). The V and J ends lost 3 bases and 0 bases respectively, with 12 bases between them. This CDR3 comprises 15 residues. The CDR3 nucleotides read TGTGCCAGCAGCTGGGCATACGCCTTGAACACTGAAGCTTTCTTT. This translates into CASSWAYALNTEAFF.

This clonotype was seen only a few times. V usage is TRBV7-8 and J usage is TRBJ2-5; 7 nucleotides match TRBD1. CDR3 length equals 16 residues. Trimming took 5 bases from V and 5 from J; bases not matched to a gene: 14. Germline CDR1 SGHVS, CDR2 FQNEAQ. This CDR3 is CASSLRQGFNVETQYF. In nucleotides, the CDR3 is TGTGCCAGCAGCCTCAGACAGGGCTTTAATGTGGAGACCCAGTACTTC.

This clonotype appeared many times. The chain is built from TRBV27 and TRBJ2-3; 13 nucleotides align to TRBD2. Germline assignment: CDR1 MNHEY and CDR2 SMNVEV (reference sequence). The CDR3 has 19 amino acids. With 5 bases clipped from V and 2 bases from J, the junction kept 13 bases outside the gene matches. The CDR3 loop is CASSRSSIGTSGTTDTQYF. DNA of the CDR3: TGTGCCAGCAGTCGCTCATCAATTGGGACTAGCGGGACCACAGATACGCAGTATTTT.

This clonotype appeared many times. An end of the junction differs from the germline gene, which may be a read error. The chain couples TRBV3-1 to TRBJ2-7, with D unclear. Germline V CDR1 and CDR2: LGHDT, YNNKEL (reference sequence). The CDR3 spans 13 residues. CDR3 sequence reads: CASSTTSDGPPFF. CDR3 sequence (DNA): TGTGCCAGCAGCACAACATCGGACGGGCCCCCCTTTTTT.

The sample holds many counts of this clonotype. The rearrangement joins TRBV30 to TRBJ2-5, with D maybe TRBD2 (7 bases). The CDR3 covers 18 residues. CDR1 is GTSNPN, CDR2 SVGIG, per germline (reference sequence). The germline V and J ends were trimmed by 0 bases and 0 bases, with 20 bases remaining between them. The CDR3 coding sequence is TGTGCCTGGAGTGTAAAGAGGGCGGAGGGGGGGTACCAAGAGACCCAGTACTTC. This gives the protein CAWSVKRAEGGYQETQYF.

This clonotype was counted between two and nine times. This sequence may be a read error, since a much larger clone differs from it by one base. The chain carries TRBV11-1 and TRBJ2-2, with a tentative D call TRBD1 (5 bases). The V gene lost 2 bases and the J gene lost 8 bases, with 9 bases spanning the gap. Per germline, CDR1 SGHAT and CDR2 FQDESV (reference sequence). The CDR3 consists of 13 residues. CDR3 nucleotide sequence: TGTGCCAGCAGCTTAATGAGGACAGGGGAGCTGTTTTTT. Translating gives CASSLMRTGELFF.

This clonotype turned up a few times. The chain employs TRBV30 and TRBJ2-7; the match to TRBD1 covers 7 bases. Germline V gene sequence: CDR1 GTSNPN, CDR2 SVGIG (reference sequence). J gave up 2 bases and V 5 bases, and 9 bases lay outside the gene matches. The CDR3 runs 14 residues. CDR3 nucleotide sequence: TGTGCCTGGGATCCCGGGACAGCGGCCTACGAGCAGTACTTC. Its protein is CAWDPGTAAYEQYF.

The chain uses TRBV24-1 and TRBJ2-7; D is unresolved. V was cut by 3 bases and J by 3 bases, with 14 bases left in between. The CDR3 contains 15 residues. Germline CDR1 is KGHDR and CDR2 is SFDVKD. The CDR3 DNA reads TGTGCCACCAGTGATCCGAGCTACAACAGCTACGAGCAGTACTTC. Translating gives CATSDPSYNSYEQYF.

This clonotype has at least ten counts. V is TRBV2 and J is TRBJ1-5, with 7 nucleotides matching TRBD1. The CDR3 spans 15 residues. The germline gives CDR1 SNHLY, CDR2 FYNNEI. V lost 5 bases and J lost 2; bases outside the gene matches: 6. CDR3 protein: CASSQRQGGNQPQHF. The CDR3 nucleotides are TGTGCCAGCAGTCAGAGACAGGGTGGCAATCAGCCCCAGCATTTT.

Many counts were recorded for this clonotype. The rearrangement uses TRBV27 and TRBJ2-3; 11 bases align to TRBD2. V lost 6 bases and J lost 1; bases outside the gene matches: 0. The CDR3 totals 14 residues. Germline V gene sequence: CDR1 MNHEY, CDR2 SMNVEV (reference sequence). CDR3: CASRLAGGTDTQYF. CDR3 sequence (DNA): TGTGCCAGCAGACTAGCGGGAGGCACAGATACGCAGTATTTT.

This chain links TRBV6-1 with TRBJ1-1; D remains ambiguous. V was trimmed by 5 bases and J by 2 bases, leaving 12 bases between them. This CDR3 contains 14 residues. Germline V gene data show CDR1 as MNHNS and CDR2 as SASEGT. The DNA of the CDR3 is TGTGCCAGCAGTTTCCAACACAGAAACACTGAAGCTTTCTTT. Its protein product is CASSFQHRNTEAFF.

This clonotype was detected ten times or more. The V and J genes are TRBV20-1 and TRBJ1-2; D might be TRBD1 (5 bases). Germline assignment: CDR1 DFQATT and CDR2 SNEGSKA (reference sequence). Trimming stripped 3 bases from V and 4 bases from J, with 18 bases between. This CDR3 is 15 amino acids long. As DNA, the CDR3 is TGCAGTGCTAGTGGGGGTACGCATAGTGCCTATGGCTACACCTTC. Translated, it gives CSASGGTHSAYGYTF.

About this clonotype itself: Since a much larger clone is just one base distant, this may be a read error. The chain joins TRBV10-1 to TRBJ2-7, with 9 bases identical to TRBD2. Germline-derived CDR1 and CDR2 are WNHNN and SYGVQD (reference sequence). The CDR3 runs 19 residues. CDR3 sequence reads: CAGSPGKREARLAPYEQYF. The CDR3 bases are TGCGCCGGCAGTCCCGGGAAGCGGGAGGCCCGCTTGGCCCCCTACGAGCAGTACTTC.

The J gene is TRBJ1-5, the V gene TRBV7-2; D possibly corresponds to TRBD1 (6 bases). The germline V and J ends were trimmed by 1 base and 6 bases, with 19 bases remaining between them. The CDR3 runs 17 residues. From germline, CDR1 is SGHTA and CDR2 FQGNSA. The DNA for the CDR3 is TGTGCCAGCAGCTTAGAGCGGGGGGCAGGGAGGGTTCAGCCCCAGCATTTT. Its protein product is CASSLERGAGRVQPQHF.

This clonotype was recorded at least ten times. The chain joins TRBV9 to TRBJ2-3, with D perhaps TRBD2 (5 bases). Germline V lookup: CDR1 SGDLS, CDR2 YYNGEE. The CDR3 runs to 15 residues. Trimming took off 0 bases at V and 3 bases at J, with 11 bases between the two ends. Written as DNA, the CDR3 is TGTGCCAGCAGCGTAGAGGTGGGAGCGACAGATACGCAGTATTTT. This encodes CASSVEVGATDTQYF. The full variable domain, in which reference TRBV9 and TRBJ2-3 provide the parts outside the CDR3, is DSGVTQTPKHLITATGQRVTLRCSPRSGDLSVYWYQQSLDQGLQFLIQYYNGEERAKGNILERFSAQQFPDLHSELNLSSLELGDSALYFCASSVEVGATDTQYFGPGTRLTVL.

In this sample, this clonotype turned up many times. The V and J genes are TRBV20-1 and TRBJ2-1; TRBD2 matches at 7 bases. Trimming took 0 bases from V and 2 from J; bases not matched to a gene: 4. CDR1 is DFQATT and CDR2 is SNEGSKA in the germline V gene (reference sequence). CDR3 size: 15 residues. The CDR3 reads CSARDRDYPYNEQFF. For the CDR3, the DNA is TGCAGTGCTAGAGATCGGGACTATCCCTACAATGAGCAGTTCTTC.